The 20 T cell receptor beta chains below were found in one sample sequenced in a study of identical twins. MiXCR, applied by TCRdb to the 5' RACE reads, yields one record per CDR3 protein. The sample yields about 240,000 distinct CDR3 sequences, 6.5% to 9% seen once. The sample was also linked to a second study, of yellow fever vaccine responses in identical twins.

The sample taken for sequencing was CD8+ T cells sorted from blood. The receptors derive from a woman aged 18-29 years in good health.

This clonotype has a count of ten or more. J is TRBJ2-1 and V is TRBV7-3; D may correspond to TRBD1 or TRBD2 (6 bases each). Germline loops: CDR1 SGHTA, CDR2 FQGTGA. V was cut by 0 bases and J by 0 bases, with 15 bases left in between. CDR3 length: 18 amino acids. CDR3 sequence (DNA): TGTGCCAGCAGCTTAACAGGGGGACTGGAAAGCTCCTACAATGAGCAGTTCTTC. Its protein product is CASSLTGGLESSYNEQFF.

This clonotype was seen a few times. The chain couples TRBV6-5 to TRBJ2-7; 7 bases agree with TRBD1. The CDR3 is 13 amino acids. Germline V CDR1 and CDR2: MNHEY, SVGAGI. V lost 0 bases and J lost 7; bases outside the gene matches: 3. CDR3 residues: CASSYSRQGEQYF. The CDR3 DNA reads as TGTGCCAGCAGTTACTCGAGACAGGGAGAGCAGTACTTC.

This clonotype was recorded a few times. The chain joins TRBV5-1 to TRBJ2-7; D is ambiguous. The germline V and J ends were trimmed by 4 bases and 2 bases, with 10 bases remaining between them. Germline values: CDR1 SGHRS, CDR2 YFSETQ. This CDR3 is 13 amino acids long. In DNA form, the CDR3 reads TGCGCCAGCAGCGAGCGACGTCCCTACGAGCAGTACGTC. Residues: CASSERRPYEQYV.

Remarks on this clonotype: Sequence at one end of the junction differs from germline and may be a read error. CDR3 sequence: CASSQGRGGELSF. CDR3 sequence (DNA): TGTGCCAGCAGCCAAGGTCGTGGCGGGGAGCTGTCTTTT. The rearrangement uses TRBV3-1 and TRBJ2-2, with D perhaps TRBD2 (6 bases). Germline V gives CDR1 LGHDT, CDR2 YNNKEL (reference sequence). There are 13 residues in the CDR3.

This clonotype has only a few counts. The chain employs TRBV3-1 and TRBJ2-3; D may be TRBD2 (6 bases). Trimming shortened V by 0 bases and J by 0 bases, and 13 bases separated the two germline ends. This CDR3 contains 17 residues. Germline values: CDR1 LGHDT, CDR2 YNNKEL (reference sequence). The CDR3 nucleotides read TGTGCCAGCAGCCAAGATCCGCGGGACTCAAGCACAGATACGCAGTATTTT. It specifies CASSQDPRDSSTDTQYF.

This clonotype was detected ten times or more. The V gene is TRBV29-1, the J gene TRBJ2-1; a possible D gene is TRBD1 (5 bases). There are 16 residues in the CDR3. The V gene's germline CDR1 is SQVTM and CDR2 ANQGSEA. V was clipped by 0 bases and J by 2 bases, with 14 bases between them. The CDR3 is CSVEDQRGFTYNEQFF. CDR3 DNA sequence: TGCAGCGTTGAAGATCAAAGGGGCTTCACCTACAATGAGCAGTTCTTC.

The V call is TRBV24-1, the J call TRBJ2-1; 8 nucleotides align to TRBD2. CDR1 and CDR2 (germline): KGHDR, SFDVKD. After removal of 3 bases from V and 8 bases from J, the junction contained 14 bases not matched to a gene. The CDR3 has 17 amino acids. CDR3 residues: CATSDPPRAGVGDEQFF. The CDR3 DNA sequence: TGTGCCACCAGTGATCCCCCACGAGCGGGAGTTGGGGATGAGCAGTTCTTC.

The sample holds many counts of this clonotype. The chain employs TRBV29-1 and TRBJ2-1; TRBD2 is a possible D gene (6 bases). V shed 6 bases and J shed 10 bases, with 19 bases lying between them. The V gene's germline CDR1 is SQVTM and CDR2 ANQGSEA. The CDR3 is made up of 13 amino acids. The CDR3: CSVSRDRLWEQFF. The CDR3, as DNA: TGCAGCGTATCGCGGGATCGTTTATGGGAGCAGTTCTTC.

This clonotype occurred many times. The chain combines TRBV4-1 with TRBJ2-1, with 8 bases aligning to TRBD2. The CDR3 totals 15 residues. Germline V lookup: CDR1 MGHRA, CDR2 YSYEKL. The junction had 6 bases not matched to a gene; V was cut back by 0 bases and J by 8 bases. In DNA, the CDR3 is TGCGCCAGCAGCCAAGACGGACTAGCTCACTATGAGCAGTTCTTC. Protein sequence: CASSQDGLAHYEQFF.

The table lists this clonotype with many counts. J is TRBJ2-5 and V is TRBV29-1, with TRBD2 identical over 9 bases. Germline CDR1 reads SQVTM; CDR2 reads ANQGSEA. V lost 7 bases, J lost 5 bases, and 14 bases stayed unmatched. The CDR3 loop spans 15 amino acids. DNA of the CDR3: TGCAGCGGAGTGCCCGGGACTAGCAGGAAGGAGACCCAGTACTTC. Translation gives CSGVPGTSRKETQYF.

In this sample, this clonotype turned up a few times. This chain links TRBV2 with TRBJ2-7; D may be TRBD2 (6 bases). This CDR3 is 13 amino acids long. Trimming pared 6 bases from V and 4 bases from J, leaving 13 bases between. CDR1 and CDR2 from the germline V gene are SNHLY and FYNNEI. The DNA for the CDR3 is TGTGCCAGCAGGAAACTAGCAACGTACGAGCAGTACTTC. It yields the protein CASRKLATYEQYF.

Only a few counts were recorded for this clonotype. The chain combines TRBV28 with TRBJ2-7; D is ambiguous. Trimming removed 6 bases from V and 4 bases from J, with 19 bases in between. There are 15 residues in the CDR3. Germline CDR1 reads MDHEN; CDR2 reads SYDVKM. CDR3 residues: CASSPIGMAGYEQYV. CDR3 bases: TGTGCCAGCAGCCCGATTGGTATGGCCGGGTACGAGCAGTACGTC.

This clonotype was counted between two and nine times. V usage is TRBV20-1 and J usage is TRBJ2-7; weak D call: TRBD1 (6 bases). This CDR3 has 13 residues. Germline CDR1 and CDR2: DFQATT and SNEGSKA (reference sequence). V was trimmed by 3 bases and J by 3 bases, leaving 12 bases between them. The CDR3 sequence: CSARDSEFYEQYV. In DNA, the CDR3 is TGCAGTGCTAGGGACAGCGAATTCTACGAGCAGTACGTC.

CDR3 sequence: CASTFSGRTLTYEQYF. DNA for the CDR3: TGTGCCAGCACCTTTTCTGGGAGAACCCTAACCTACGAGCAGTACTTC. The J gene is TRBJ2-7, the V gene TRBV18, with TRBD2 as a possible D gene (5 bases). The germline V gene encodes CDR1 KGHSH and CDR2 LQKENI. V was shortened by 8 bases and J by 2 bases, with 22 bases between the two germline ends. The CDR3 is 16 amino acids.

This clonotype was seen a handful of times. V usage is TRBV6-1 and J usage is TRBJ1-6; 7 nucleotides match TRBD1. The CDR3 is made up of 17 amino acids. V was pared by 6 bases and J by 3 bases, with 11 bases of the junction left unmatched. Per the germline V gene, CDR1 is MNHNS and CDR2 is SASEGT. CDR3 sequence (DNA): TGTGCCAGCAGACCAGGGGAGGGGGCGGGCTATAATTCACCCCTCCACTTT. It yields the protein CASRPGEGAGYNSPLHF.

The sample holds a few counts of this clonotype. The gene calls are TRBV9 and TRBJ2-7; the D gene is possibly TRBD1 (6 bases). There are 13 residues in the CDR3. The V and J ends lost 3 bases and 7 bases respectively, with 14 bases between them. The germline V gene has CDR1 SGDLS and CDR2 YYNGEE. The CDR3 DNA reads as TGTGCCAGCAGCGCAAACACAGGGTTTGAGCAGTACTTC. Its translation is CASSANTGFEQYF.

This clonotype has at least ten counts. V is TRBV13 and J is TRBJ2-7, with a tentative D call TRBD2 (5 bases). There are 13 residues in the CDR3. The V gene lost 8 bases and the J gene lost 2 bases, with 13 bases spanning the gap. CDR1 is PRHDT, CDR2 FYEKMQ, per germline (reference sequence). The CDR3 protein is CASGSSGAYEQYF. In DNA, the CDR3 is TGTGCCAGCGGCTCGTCCGGGGCCTACGAGCAGTACTTC.

This chain joins TRBV3-1 and TRBJ2-1; 8 bases agree with TRBD2. The CDR3 spans 18 residues. Germline assignment: CDR1 LGHDT and CDR2 YNNKEL (reference sequence). Trimming took 1 base from V and 6 from J; bases not matched to a gene: 14. Here the CDR3 reads CASSQGEFGGGPLNEQFF. CDR3 bases: TGTGCCAGCAGCCAAGGGGAGTTTGGCGGGGGGCCCCTCAATGAGCAGTTCTTC.

The table lists this clonotype with many counts. V gene TRBV4-1 combines with J gene TRBJ2-2, with 8 bases that match TRBD1. The CDR3 totals 15 residues. V gave up 1 base and J gave up 5 bases; unmatched junction bases: 3. Germline V gene data show CDR1 as MGHRA and CDR2 as YSYEKL. This chain's CDR3 is CASSQADRETGELFF. As DNA, the CDR3 is TGCGCCAGCAGCCAAGCGGACAGGGAGACCGGGGAGCTGTTTTTT.

Many counts were recorded for this clonotype. J is TRBJ2-7 and V is TRBV6-6, with D perhaps given as TRBD1 or TRBD2 (5 bases each). Per the germline V gene, CDR1 is MNHNY and CDR2 is SVGAGI (reference sequence). With 6 bases removed from V and 10 bases from J, the gap between germline ends came to 13 bases. This CDR3 region has 11 residues. CDR3 region: CASSGATTQYF. The CDR3 nucleotides read TGTGCCAGCAGCGGGGCGACTACCCAGTACTTC.